This entry lists 9 T cell receptor beta chains sequenced from one sample in a study of T cell changes during pregnancy in multiple sclerosis (dated by TCRdb to between 2019 and 2020). The library was made by the immunoSEQ multiplex PCR assay. TCRdb mirrors the immuneACCESS table, restricted to in-frame sequences. Some clones are absent from its copies; in checked studies, under half trace to an unresolved V gene, and the reason for the others is unknown. The sample contains over 50,000 clones, roughly 89% of them found a single time. The ten largest clones capture under 5.5% of the sample. Sequences were obtained from peripheral blood from another person, used as feeder cells. These receptors originate from a human donor whose cells served as feeder cells for cultures in a pregnancy study.

This CDR3 reads CASSLDGGNTYEQYF. The CDR3 nucleotides are TGTGCCAGCAGCTTAGACGGTGGGAACACCTACGAGCAGTACTTC. This sequence joins TRBV11-2 and TRBJ2-7, with unresolved D. Trimming removed 0 bases from V and 2 bases from J, with 11 bases in between. Germline CDR1 and CDR2: SGHAT and FQNNGV. This CDR3 is 15 amino acids long.

The sample holds a few counts of this clone. The rearrangement links TRBV10-3 to TRBJ1-5; D uncertain. CDR1 and CDR2 from the germline V gene are ENHRY and SYGVKD. The CDR3 is 12 residues long. Trimming took off 4 bases at V and 5 bases at J, with 6 bases between the two ends. CDR3 region: CAISVGDQPQHF. In nucleotides, the CDR3 is TGTGCCATCAGTGTTGGAGATCAGCCCCAGCATTTT.

The genes are TRBV6-5 and TRBJ1-2; TRBD1 agrees at 7 bases. The junction had 13 bases not matched to a gene; V was cut back by 1 base and J by 8 bases. Germline values: CDR1 MNHEY, CDR2 SVGAGI. CDR3 length equals 16 residues. DNA of the CDR3: TGTGCCAGCAGTTACTGGTGGAGTTTACAGGGGAGCGGCTACACCTTC. Protein sequence: CASSYWWSLQGSGYTF.

The chain carries TRBV7-3 and TRBJ1-1; D gene uncertain. The CDR3 length is 16 residues. Trimming pared 5 bases from V and 1 base from J, leaving 17 bases between. Germline CDR1 SGHTA, CDR2 FQGTGA. The CDR3 bases are TGTGCCAGCAGCCCAGACGTGGGTACTAGGAACACTGAAGCTTTCTTT. Its protein is CASSPDVGTRNTEAFF.

The CDR3 DNA is TGTGCCAGCAGTTTGGCCCATGAAAAACTGTTTTTT. Its translation is CASSLAHEKLFF. The chain recombines TRBV28 with TRBJ1-4; D ambiguous. Germline V lookup: CDR1 MDHEN, CDR2 SYDVKM. Deletions cut 3 bases from V and 6 bases from J, with 5 bases between. The CDR3 covers 12 residues. The full variable domain, with the rest looked up from reference TRBV28 and TRBJ1-4, is DVKVTQSSRYLVKRTGEKVFLECVQDMDHENMFWYRQDPGLGLRLIYFSYDVKMKEKGDIPEGYSVSREKKERFSLILESASTNQTSMYLCASSLAHEKLFFGSGTQLSVL.

The J gene is TRBJ2-2, the V gene TRBV5-1, with 7 bases that match TRBD2. V dropped 0 bases and J dropped 4; count of bases not matched to a gene: 9. This CDR3 has 17 residues. The germline gives CDR1 SGHRS, CDR2 YFSETQ. The CDR3 nucleotides are TGCGCCAGCAGCTTGGTCCCAGGACTAGTAAGCACCGGGGAGCTGTTTTTT. It encodes CASSLVPGLVSTGELFF.

This chain joins TRBV7-2 and TRBJ1-2, with D perhaps matching TRBD1 (5 bases). CDR3 length: 14 residues. V was shortened by 7 bases and J by 8 bases, with 20 bases between the two germline ends. The germline V gene has CDR1 SGHTA and CDR2 FQGNSA. The CDR3: CASNLGQGGNGYTF. DNA of the CDR3: TGTGCCAGCAACCTAGGGCAGGGAGGCAACGGCTACACCTTC.

J is TRBJ2-1 and V is TRBV4-3, with TRBD2 matching 13 bases. V trimming: 2 bases; J trimming: 7 bases; junction bases outside the gene matches: 8. The CDR3 is 17 residues long. Germline CDR1 reads LGHNA; CDR2 reads YSLEER. Here the CDR3 reads CASSQWGLAGHANEQFF. Here the CDR3 DNA reads TGCGCCAGCAGCCAATGGGGACTAGCGGGGCACGCGAATGAGCAGTTCTTC.

The chain recombines TRBV7-2 with TRBJ2-1, with D possibly matching TRBD2 (5 bases). V was clipped by 5 bases and J by 8 bases, with 13 bases between them. CDR1 and CDR2 from the germline V gene are SGHTA and FQGNSA. CDR3 size: 13 residues. CDR3 nucleotide sequence: TGTGCCAGCAGCGTAGGACTCATTGATGAGCAGTTCTTC. It translates to CASSVGLIDEQFF.